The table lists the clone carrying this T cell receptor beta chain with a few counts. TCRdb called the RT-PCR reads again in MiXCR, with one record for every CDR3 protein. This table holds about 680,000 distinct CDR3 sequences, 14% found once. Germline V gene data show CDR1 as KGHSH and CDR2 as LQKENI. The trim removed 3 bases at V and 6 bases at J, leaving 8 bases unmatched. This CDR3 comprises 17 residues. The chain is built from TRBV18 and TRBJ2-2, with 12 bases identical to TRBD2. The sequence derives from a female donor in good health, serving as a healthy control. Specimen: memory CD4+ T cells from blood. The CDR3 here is CASSPGLAGKEAGELFF. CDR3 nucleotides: TGTGCCAGCTCACCCGGACTAGCGGGAAAGGAGGCCGGGGAGCTGTTTTTT.